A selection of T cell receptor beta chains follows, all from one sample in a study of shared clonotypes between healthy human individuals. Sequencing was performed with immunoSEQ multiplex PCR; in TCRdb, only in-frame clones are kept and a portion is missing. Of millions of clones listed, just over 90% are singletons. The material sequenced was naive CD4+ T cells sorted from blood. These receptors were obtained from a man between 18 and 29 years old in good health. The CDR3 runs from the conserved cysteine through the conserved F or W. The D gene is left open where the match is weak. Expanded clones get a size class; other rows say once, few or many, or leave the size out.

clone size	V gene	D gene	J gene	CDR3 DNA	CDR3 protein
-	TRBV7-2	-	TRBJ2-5	TGTGCCAGCAGCTACTACCAAGAGACCCAGTACTTC	CASSYYQETQYF
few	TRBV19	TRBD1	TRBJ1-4	TGTGCCAGTAGTAGGACAGGGAGCGGAGAAAAACTGTTTTTT	CASSRTGSGEKLFF
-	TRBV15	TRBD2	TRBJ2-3	TGTGCCACCAGCAGAGGGACTAGCGGGCTTACGCAGTATTTT	CATSRGTSGLTQYF
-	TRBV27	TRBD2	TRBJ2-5	TGTGCCAGCAGTTTATCGGGGCTAGCGGGGGTAGAGACCCAGTACTTC	CASSLSGLAGVETQYF
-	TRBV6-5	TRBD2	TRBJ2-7	TGTGCCAGCAGCCAACTAGCGGGAGGTGGCGAGCAGTACTTC	CASSQLAGGGEQYF
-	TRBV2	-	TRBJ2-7	TGTGCCAGCAGGCCCCTGACCGATCTCCACGAGCAGTACTTC	CASRPLTDLHEQYF
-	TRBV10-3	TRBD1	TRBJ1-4	TGTGCCATCAGTGAGTCGGGGACAGCAACTAATGAAAAACTGTTTTTT	CAISESGTATNEKLFF
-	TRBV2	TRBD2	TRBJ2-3	TGTGCCAGCAGCCGGGGGACTAGCGGGGTTCTAAGCACAGATACGCAGTATTTT	CASSRGTSGVLSTDTQYF
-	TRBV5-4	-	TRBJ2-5	TGTGCCAGCAGCTTAGGCGGGGTGCAAGAGACCCAGTACTTC	CASSLGGVQETQYF
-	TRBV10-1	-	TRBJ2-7	TGCGCCAGCAGTGAGTCAGGTCATCCTACGGAGCAGTACTTC	CASSESGHPTEQYF
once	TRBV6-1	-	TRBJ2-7	TGTGCCAGCAAGCCGGACACTGTCTCCTACGAGCAGTACTTC	CASKPDTVSYEQYF
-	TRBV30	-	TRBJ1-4	TGTGCCTGGAGCAGGGGAATGGGAGGCGAAAAACTGTTTTTT	CAWSRGMGGEKLFF
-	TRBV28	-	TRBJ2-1	TGTGCCACCTCCCGGGCGTACAATGAGCAGTTCTTC	CATSRAYNEQFF
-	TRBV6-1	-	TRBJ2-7	TGTGCCAGCAGTGAAGGGACAGTGGGTTTGAGCGAGCAGTACTTC	CASSEGTVGLSEQYF
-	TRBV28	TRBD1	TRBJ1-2	TGTGCCAGCAGTTTGTCAACAGGGGGCAGCTATGGCTACACCTTC	CASSLSTGGSYGYTF
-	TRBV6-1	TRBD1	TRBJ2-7	TGTGCCAGCAGTGGGGGACAGGGGCAAGGGTACGAGCAGTACTTC	CASSGGQGQGYEQYF
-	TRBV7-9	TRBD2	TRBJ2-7	TGTGCCAGCAGCGTGGGACTAGAACGTAATTTGGAGCAGTACTTC	CASSVGLERNLEQYF
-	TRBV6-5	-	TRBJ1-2	TGTGCCAGCAGTTACGGGCACCTTAACTATGGCTACACCTTC	CASSYGHLNYGYTF
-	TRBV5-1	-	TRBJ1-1	TGCGCCAGCAGGAGGCAATGGGGAGGCAACACTGAAGCTTTCTTT	CASRRQWGGNTEAFF
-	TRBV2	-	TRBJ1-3	TGTGCCAGCAAGAGTAAACCGACTAGCGGGGGTTCCTCTGGAAACACCATATATTTT	CASKSKPTSGGSSGNTIYF
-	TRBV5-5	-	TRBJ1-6	TGTGCCAGCAGCTTGACAGACGCCGAAAATTCACCCCTCCACTTT	CASSLTDAENSPLHF
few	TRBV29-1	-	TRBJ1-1	TGCAGCGTCCTGAACACTGAAGCTTTCTTT	CSVLNTEAFF
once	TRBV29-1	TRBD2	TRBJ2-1	TGCAGCGTGGCAGGACTAGCGGGAGGGCCGGTTGAGCAGTTCTTC	CSVAGLAGGPVEQFF
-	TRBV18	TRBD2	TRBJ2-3	TGTGCCAGCTCACGAACTAGCGCAGATACGCAGTATTTT	CASSRTSADTQYF
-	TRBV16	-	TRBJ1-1	TGTGCCAGCGTGGACTGGGGAAACACTGAAGCTTTCTTT	CASVDWGNTEAFF
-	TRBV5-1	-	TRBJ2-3	TGCGCCAGCAGGAGAAACTCGTTCACAGATACGCAGTATTTT	CASRRNSFTDTQYF
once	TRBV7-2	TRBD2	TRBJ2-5	TGTGCCAGCAGCTTAGATGGGGGGGGTGAGACCCAGTACTTC	CASSLDGGGETQYF
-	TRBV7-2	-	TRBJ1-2	TGTGCCAGCAGCTTAGAACCAGGGTATCTTGGCTACACCTTC	CASSLEPGYLGYTF
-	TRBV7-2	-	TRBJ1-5	TGTGCCAGCAACCCGGACCTTAATCAGCCCCAGCATTTT	CASNPDLNQPQHF
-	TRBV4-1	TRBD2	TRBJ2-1	TGCGCCAGCAGCCACACCGGGACTATTAGGAATGAGCAGTTCTTC	CASSHTGTIRNEQFF
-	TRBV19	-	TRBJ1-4	TGTGCCAGTAGGTCTGGGGCTGCTAATGAAAAACTGTTTTTT	CASRSGAANEKLFF
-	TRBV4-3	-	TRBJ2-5	TGCGCCAGCAGCCAAGATGTGACCCCATGGGCTAGCGCACAAGAGACCCAGTACTTC	CASSQDVTPWASAQETQYF
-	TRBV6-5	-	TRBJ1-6	TGTGCCAGCAGAGTGGGATATAATTCACCCCTCCACTTT	CASRVGYNSPLHF
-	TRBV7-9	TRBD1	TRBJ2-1	TGTGCCAGTAGGGGGCCCCATATCAGTGAGCAGTTCTTC	CASRGPHISEQFF
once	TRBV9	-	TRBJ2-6	TGTGCCAGCAGCGGGGTCGAGATGGGGACTGGGGCCAACGTCCTGACTTTC	CASSGVEMGTGANVLTF
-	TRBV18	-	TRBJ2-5	TGTGCCAGCTCACCCAACCAAGAGACCCAGTACTTC	CASSPNQETQYF
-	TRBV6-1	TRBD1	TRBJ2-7	TGTGCCAGCAGTGAGGGCGGACAGGGGTACCACGAGCAGTACTTC	CASSEGGQGYHEQYF
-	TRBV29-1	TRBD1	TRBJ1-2	TGCAGCGTCCCCGGGACAGGGAACTATGGCTACACCTTC	CSVPGTGNYGYTF
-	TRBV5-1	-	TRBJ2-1	TGCGCCAGCAGCTTGCAGGGGAACTACAATGAGCAGTTCTTC	CASSLQGNYNEQFF
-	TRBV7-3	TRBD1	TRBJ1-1	TGTGCCAGCAGCCCCCCGCGGGACAGGGTAAGCACTGAAGCTTTCTTT	CASSPPRDRVSTEAFF
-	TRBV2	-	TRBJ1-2	TGTGCCAGCAGTCCCGGCCTTGGCTATGGCTACACCTTC	CASSPGLGYGYTF
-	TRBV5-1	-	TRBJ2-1	TGCGCCAGCCATCTTTATGGCAATGAGCAGTTCTTC	CASHLYGNEQFF
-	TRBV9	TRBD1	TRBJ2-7	TGTGCCAGCAGCGTAGGGGACGGACAGGGCATTCGGCAGTACTTC	CASSVGDGQGIRQYF
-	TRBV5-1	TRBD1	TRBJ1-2	TGCGCCAGCAGCCCGACAGGGGTTGGGGGCTACACCTTC	CASSPTGVGGYTF
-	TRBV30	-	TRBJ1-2	TGTGCCTGGAGCCAAGGGGGGAAGGCTCATGGCTACACCTTC	CAWSQGGKAHGYTF